Described below is a single T cell receptor (beta chain) sequence and its context. Membership in each cohort depended on participant-reported clinical history. The recovered donors of Cohort 3 showed two negative PCRs, clearance, or symptom resolution. The source of the sample is a study of blood T cell repertoires in COVID-19. The protocol was immunoSEQ multiplex PCR, while the TCRdb copy is restricted to in-frame clones and leaves out a portion. The sample shows just over 300,000 clones, roughly 86% of them seen only once. CDR3 length: 12 residues. Per germline, CDR1 SNHLY and CDR2 FYNNEI. Trimming removed 4 bases from V and 9 bases from J, with 10 bases in between.

Sample: PBMCs or T cells enriched from blood (not recorded which). This TCR was recovered from a woman under 30 who had recovered from COVID-19. The V call is TRBV2, the J call TRBJ2-1, with unresolved D. The CDR3 reads CASSVPSLEQFF. The CDR3 DNA sequence: TGTGCCAGCAGTGTCCCCAGTCTTGAGCAGTTCTTC.